The source of this T cell receptor (beta chain) is a study of T cells after posttransplantation cyclophosphamide. Points from the study as a whole: Later blood repertoires were often dominated by clones from the donor CD8+ memory compartment. Blood and skin or GI T cell repertoires showed limited TRB overlap.

Clones were sequenced by immunoSEQ multiplex PCR, and TCRdb holds only the in-frame ones, with some missing. The sample holds more than 50,000 clones, roughly 84% seen once. The CDR3 length is 15 residues. V was pared by 4 bases and J by 4 bases, with 9 bases of the junction left unmatched. In germline, CDR1 is SGHRS, CDR2 YFSETQ. With respect to this clone: Its specificity is unknown.

Sequencing used PBMCs. The TCR was taken from a man aged 30 to 39 with a blood cancer, CMV-positive, and with a related stem cell donor. The J gene is TRBJ1-2, the V gene TRBV5-1, with TRBD1 matching over 8 bases. CDR3 sequence (DNA): TGCGCCAGCAGCCAAGGGGACAGGAGTTTCTATGGCTACACCTTC. The encoded protein is CASSQGDRSFYGYTF.